The 21 T cell receptor beta chains below were found in one sample sequenced in a study of metastatic and nonmetastatic thyroid tumors. Each patient went into thyroid surgery without having received any treatment. Using MiXCR, TCRdb re-called clones from the PCR reads. The sample records tens of thousands of clones, roughly 17% being singletons. The specimen sequenced was blood. These receptors all come from a female donor with papillary thyroid cancer or a benign thyroid nodule (not recorded which). Some clones in this sample may be carry-over from other donors' samples.

There are many counts of this clone. The chain uses TRBV30 and TRBJ2-7; D gene ambiguous. Trimming pared 0 bases from V and 2 bases from J, leaving 29 bases between. The CDR3 length is 20 residues. The germline V gene encodes CDR1 GTSNPN and CDR2 SVGIG (reference sequence). The CDR3 sequence is CAWSVPVYTTNSPKPYEQYF. CDR3 DNA sequence: TGTGCCTGGAGTGTACCCGTCTATACGACAAACAGCCCTAAACCCTACGAGCAGTACTTC.

This clone was counted at least ten times. The rearrangement joins TRBV7-8 to TRBJ2-1, with TRBD2 matching over 12 bases. CDR1 SGHVS and CDR2 FQNEAQ come from the germline V gene. This CDR3 has 15 residues. Trimming at V came to 2 bases and at J to 9 bases, leaving 5 bases not matched to a gene. This CDR3 is CASSLRTSGIGEQFF. For the CDR3, the DNA is TGTGCCAGCAGCTTAAGGACTAGCGGGATAGGTGAGCAGTTCTTC.

The sample holds many counts of this clone. The rearrangement joins TRBV2 to TRBJ1-3; unclear D gene. The germline CDR1 and CDR2 sequences are SNHLY and FYNNEI. The CDR3 contains 13 residues. V lost 4 bases and J 3 bases, leaving 7 bases between the germline ends. The CDR3 DNA reads TGTGCCAGCAGTGTGTTAGGTGGAAACACCATATATTTT. This gives the protein CASSVLGGNTIYF.

This clone was seen at least ten times. J is TRBJ2-5 and V is TRBV12-3 or TRBV12-4; D perhaps matches TRBD1 (6 bases). The CDR3 spans 15 residues. Between the trimmed V and J ends, which lost 6 bases and 2 bases, there was a span of 16 bases. CDR3 region: CASSSTGTLQETQYF. In DNA, the CDR3 is TGTGCCAGCAGCAGTACCGGGACATTACAAGAGACCCAGTACTTC.

At least ten counts were recorded for this clone. This chain joins TRBV5-1 and TRBJ2-5; 11 bases are shared with TRBD2. The CDR3 runs 14 residues. The V and J ends lost 5 bases and 3 bases, in that order; junction bases with no gene match: 3. Germline lookup yields CDR1 SGHRS and CDR2 YFSETQ. The CDR3 coding sequence is TGCGCCAGCAGGGTACTAGCGGGAGAAGAGACCCAGTACTTC. Amino acid sequence: CASRVLAGEETQYF.

This clone appeared many times. The rearrangement joins TRBV12-3 or TRBV12-4 to TRBJ2-1; D not resolved. This CDR3 spans 11 amino acids. V was trimmed by 6 bases and J by 3 bases, leaving 3 bases between them. CDR3 residues: CASRLYNEQFF. CDR3 bases: TGTGCCAGCAGACTCTACAATGAGCAGTTCTTC.

This clone has ten or more counts. A read error may explain this, as a much larger clone is one base away. This sequence joins TRBV28 and TRBJ2-1, with 12 nucleotides matching TRBD2. In germline, CDR1 is MDHEN, CDR2 SYDVKM. The CDR3 sequence is 14 residues long. The DNA for the CDR3 is TGTGCCAGCAGTTTTAGGGCTAGCGGGAGGGCACAGTCCTTC. Amino acid sequence: CASSFRASGRAQSF.

This clone was found many times. The chain joins TRBV18 to TRBJ2-3; D possibly corresponds to TRBD1 (5 bases). V was pared by 4 bases and J by 3 bases, with 11 bases between. This CDR3 spans 14 amino acids. Per germline, CDR1 KGHSH and CDR2 LQKENI. Here the CDR3 reads CASSRQIETDTQYF. CDR3 coding DNA: TGTGCCAGCTCACGACAGATAGAAACAGATACGCAGTATTTT.

This clone appeared many times. The chain employs TRBV18 and TRBJ2-2; D gene unclear. Germline values: CDR1 KGHSH, CDR2 LQKENI. The CDR3 is made up of 14 amino acids. Trimming cost V 1 base and J 8 bases, with 11 bases left between them. In DNA, the CDR3 is TGTGCCAGCTCACCACTGCCAGGAGAAGGGGAGCTGTTTTTT. It encodes CASSPLPGEGELFF.

Many counts were recorded for this clone. The genes are TRBV19 and TRBJ2-6; D unclear. V shed 3 bases and J shed 3 bases, with 3 bases lying between them. The CDR3 length is 13 residues. CDR1 and CDR2 (germline): LNHDA, SQIVND (reference sequence). The CDR3 protein is CASSILGANVLTF. CDR3 sequence (DNA): TGTGCCAGTAGTATTCTTGGGGCCAACGTCCTGACTTTC.

This clone was observed a few times. The same CDR3 can be traced to other DNA sequences in this sample. The J gene is TRBJ2-5, the V gene TRBV2; 7 bases are a match to TRBD2. CDR1 is SNHLY, CDR2 FYNNEI, per germline. The CDR3 extends over 16 amino acids. After removal of 6 bases from V and 3 bases from J, the junction contained 13 bases not matched to a gene. This CDR3 is CASSEDWGGGKETQYF. The CDR3 DNA sequence: TGTGCCAGCAGCGAGGACTGGGGGGGTGGAAAAGAGACCCAGTACTTC.

The sample holds many counts of this clone. V and J are TRBV27 and TRBJ2-5; 10 bases fit TRBD1. Trimming took 10 bases from V and 5 from J; bases not matched to a gene: 7. This CDR3 is 13 amino acids long. Germline V gives CDR1 MNHEY, CDR2 SMNVEV (reference sequence). The CDR3 is CATPGQGWETQYF. CDR3 nucleotide sequence: TGTGCCACTCCGGGACAGGGGTGGGAGACCCAGTACTTC.

The table lists this clone with a few counts. The rearrangement uses TRBV15 and TRBJ2-7; possibly TRBD2 for D (5 bases). Germline CDR1 and CDR2: LNHNV and YYDKDF (reference sequence). The CDR3 extends over 17 amino acids. Trimming took 4 bases from V and 5 from J, leaving 24 bases between them. CDR3: CATSIDISVKTRHEQYF. In nucleotides, the CDR3 is TGTGCCACCAGCATAGATATTAGCGTGAAGACACGGCACGAGCAGTACTTC.

This clone is a singleton in its sample. V usage is TRBV28 and J usage is TRBJ1-1; 7 bases match TRBD1. The CDR3 contains 14 residues. V shed 8 bases and J 0 bases; nucleotides not matched to a gene: 6. Germline V gene data show CDR1 as MDHEN and CDR2 as SYDVKM. Written as DNA, the CDR3 is TGTGCCAGCGTATTACAGGGGATGAACACTGAAGCTTTCTTT. This gives the protein CASVLQGMNTEAFF.

For this clone: This may be a read error, as it is one base from a much larger clone. This sequence joins TRBV6-2 or TRBV6-3 and TRBJ2-5, with D maybe TRBD2 (5 bases). The CDR3 spans 13 residues. CDR1 MNHEY and CDR2 SVGEGT come from the germline V gene. The V gene lost 7 bases and the J gene lost 5 bases, with 14 bases spanning the gap. In DNA, the CDR3 is TGTGCCAGCATTCTCGGGGTATCGGAGACCCAGTACTTC. This gives the protein CASILGVSETQYF.

V is TRBV6-1 and J is TRBJ1-6; D is undetermined. V was trimmed by 1 base and J by 5 bases, leaving 9 bases between them. Germline CDR1 and CDR2: MNHNS and SASEGT. The CDR3 extends over 15 amino acids. The CDR3 DNA sequence: TGTGCCAGCAGTGAAGAGACTTCGGATAATTCACCCCTCCACTTT. Encoded protein: CASSEETSDNSPLHF.

This clone came up many times. V usage is TRBV20-1 and J usage is TRBJ2-6; D is ambiguous. V was shortened by 6 bases and J by 2 bases, with 8 bases between the two germline ends. In germline, CDR1 is DFQATT, CDR2 SNEGSKA (reference sequence). CDR3 length: 13 residues. The CDR3 protein is CSAQLPGANVLTF. The CDR3, as DNA: TGCAGTGCACAGCTTCCTGGGGCCAACGTCCTGACTTTC.

This clone has a count of ten or more. V gene TRBV11-2 combines with J gene TRBJ1-5; D is unclear. Germline loops: CDR1 SGHAT, CDR2 FQNNGV. Trimming shortened V by 1 base and J by 6 bases, and 7 bases separated the two germline ends. The CDR3 spans 13 residues. The CDR3 loop is CASSLGSSQPQHF. In DNA form, the CDR3 reads TGTGCCAGCAGCTTAGGAAGTAGTCAGCCCCAGCATTTT. Variable domain in full (rest from reference TRBV11-2 and TRBJ1-5): EAGVAQSPRYKIIEKRQSVAFWCNPISGHATLYWYQQILGQGPKLLIQFQNNGVVDDSQLPKDRFSAERLKGVDSTLKIQPAKLEDSAVYLCASSLGSSQPQHFGDGTRLSIL.

This clone occurred many times. This chain links TRBV7-6 with TRBJ1-4; D is unclear. V was cut by 5 bases and J by 0 bases, with 28 bases left in between. In germline, CDR1 is SGHVS, CDR2 FNYEAQ. The CDR3 length is 21 residues. As DNA, the CDR3 is TGTGCCAGCAGCCCCCAACCCCCCTTCGTGCAGCTAGATTCAACTAATGAAAAACTGTTTTTT. Translated, it gives CASSPQPPFVQLDSTNEKLFF.

This clone was counted a few times. The chain employs TRBV9 and TRBJ1-6; no clear D gene. Germline assignment: CDR1 SGDLS and CDR2 YYNGEE. This CDR3 comprises 12 residues. With 7 bases removed from V and 6 bases from J, the gap between germline ends came to 8 bases. CDR3 in amino acids: CASGGSNSPLHF. As DNA, the CDR3 is TGTGCCAGCGGAGGTTCTAATTCACCCCTCCACTTT.

This clone counts as medium-sized. V and J are TRBV5-1 and TRBJ2-2; TRBD2 matches 13 bases. CDR1 is SGHRS and CDR2 is YFSETQ in the germline V gene. This CDR3 has 16 amino acids. J was trimmed by 6 bases and V by 4 bases; bases with no gene match: 6. The chain's CDR3 is CASSPWTSGSSGELFF. In DNA, the CDR3 is TGCGCCAGCAGCCCATGGACTAGCGGGAGTTCCGGGGAGCTGTTTTTT.